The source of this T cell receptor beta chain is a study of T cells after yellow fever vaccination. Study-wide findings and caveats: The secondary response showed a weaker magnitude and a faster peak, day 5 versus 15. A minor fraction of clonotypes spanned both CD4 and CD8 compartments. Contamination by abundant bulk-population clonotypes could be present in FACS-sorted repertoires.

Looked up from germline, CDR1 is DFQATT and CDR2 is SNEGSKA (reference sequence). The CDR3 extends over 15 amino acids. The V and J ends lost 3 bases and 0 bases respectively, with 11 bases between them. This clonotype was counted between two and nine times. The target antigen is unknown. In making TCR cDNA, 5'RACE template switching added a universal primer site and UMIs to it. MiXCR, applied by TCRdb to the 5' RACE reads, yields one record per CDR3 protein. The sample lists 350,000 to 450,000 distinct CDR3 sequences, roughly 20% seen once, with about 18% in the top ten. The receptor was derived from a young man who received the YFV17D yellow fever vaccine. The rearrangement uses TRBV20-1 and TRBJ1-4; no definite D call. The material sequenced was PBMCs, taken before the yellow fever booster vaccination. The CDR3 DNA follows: TGCAGTGCTAGGATCGACGGCGCAACTAATGAAAAACTGTTTTTT. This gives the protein CSARIDGATNEKLFF.